This T cell receptor beta chain is from a study of blood T cells in healthy people across ages. Study-wide findings and caveats: Relative to aged donors, long-lived donors carried more naive CD4+ cells and displayed higher diversity. Researchers deemed the diversity estimates from one million T cells underestimates.

Germline V gives CDR1 SGHRS, CDR2 YFSETQ. V shed 4 bases and J shed 2 bases, with 9 bases lying between them. The CDR3 loop spans 14 amino acids. Then a second PCR, running roughly 7 to 11 cycles, was carried out with a sample-barcoded 5' primer and a J-beta primer mix. Any given sample supplied a minimum of 2.5 million CDR3-containing paired-end reads. A single record per CDR3 protein comes from TCRdb applying MiXCR to the 5' RACE reads. The sample has around 1,600,000 distinct CDR3 sequences, about 45% seen once. With regard to this clonotype: Its specificity is unknown.

At least 5.5 micrograms of total RNA were extracted per sample. The sequenced material came from blood. The source is a woman aged 18-29 years in good health. The chain employs TRBV5-1 and TRBJ1-4; D gene uncertain. The CDR3 sequence is CASSQTTTNEKLFF. The CDR3 region has the DNA TGCGCCAGCAGCCAGACAACGACTAATGAAAAACTGTTTTTT.